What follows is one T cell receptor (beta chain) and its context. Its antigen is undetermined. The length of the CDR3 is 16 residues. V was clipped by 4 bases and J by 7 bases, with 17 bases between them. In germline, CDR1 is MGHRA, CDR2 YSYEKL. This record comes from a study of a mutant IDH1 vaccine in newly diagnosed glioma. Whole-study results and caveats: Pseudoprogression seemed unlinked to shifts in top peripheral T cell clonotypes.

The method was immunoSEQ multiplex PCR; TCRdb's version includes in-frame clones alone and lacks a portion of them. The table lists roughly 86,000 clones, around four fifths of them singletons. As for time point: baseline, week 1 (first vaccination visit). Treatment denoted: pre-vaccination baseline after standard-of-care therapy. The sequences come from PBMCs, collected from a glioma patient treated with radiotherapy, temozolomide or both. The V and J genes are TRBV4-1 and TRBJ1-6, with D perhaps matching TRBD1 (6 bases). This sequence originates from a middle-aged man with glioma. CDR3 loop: CASSPAQGTGNSPLHF. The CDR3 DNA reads TGCGCCAGCAGCCCCGCACAGGGAACGGGAAATTCACCCCTCCACTTT.